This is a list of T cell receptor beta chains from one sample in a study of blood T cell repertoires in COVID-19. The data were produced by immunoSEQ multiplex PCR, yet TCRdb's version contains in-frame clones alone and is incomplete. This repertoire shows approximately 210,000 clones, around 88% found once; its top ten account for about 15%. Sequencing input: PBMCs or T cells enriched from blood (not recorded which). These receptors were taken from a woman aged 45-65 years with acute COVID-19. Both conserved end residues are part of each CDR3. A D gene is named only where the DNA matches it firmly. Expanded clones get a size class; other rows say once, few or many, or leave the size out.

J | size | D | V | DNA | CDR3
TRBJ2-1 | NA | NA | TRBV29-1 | TGCAGCGTTCTTCGGGCGGCAGGGCTTCCCCAGCCCCCCCAGTTCTTC | CSVLRAAGLPQPPQFF
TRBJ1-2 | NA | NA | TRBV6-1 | TGTGCCAGCAGTGAAGCGGGAGGGAACTACACCTTC | CASSEAGGNYTF
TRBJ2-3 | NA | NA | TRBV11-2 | TGTGCCAGCAGCTTACCACAACGCACAGATACGCAGTATTTT | CASSLPQRTDTQYF
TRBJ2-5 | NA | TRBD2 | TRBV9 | TGTGCCAGCAGCCCTCGACTAGCTCCCCAAGAGACCCAGTACTTC | CASSPRLAPQETQYF
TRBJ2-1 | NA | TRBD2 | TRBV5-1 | TGCGCCAGCAGCGGCGGACTAGCGGGATTATTTGAGCAGTTCTTC | CASSGGLAGLFEQFF
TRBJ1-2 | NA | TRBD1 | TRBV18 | TGTGCCAGCCGAGACCAGACAGGGGAGTATGGCTACACCTTC | CASRDQTGEYGYTF
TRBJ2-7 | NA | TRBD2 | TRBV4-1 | TGCGCCAGCAGCCATAAACTAGCGGGAGGGAGCTCCTACGAGCAGTACTTC | CASSHKLAGGSSYEQYF
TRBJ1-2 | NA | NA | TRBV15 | TGTGCCACCAGCTCCCTTGAGCAGGGAAATAACTATGGCTACACCTTC | CATSSLEQGNNYGYTF
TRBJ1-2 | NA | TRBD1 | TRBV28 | TGTGCCAGCAGTTTAGACAGGGCCTATGGCTACACCTTC | CASSLDRAYGYTF
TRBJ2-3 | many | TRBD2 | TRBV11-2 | TGTGCCAGCAGCTTAGGGAGAATGAGGACTAGCGGGAGACCAGATACGCAGTATTTT | CASSLGRMRTSGRPDTQYF
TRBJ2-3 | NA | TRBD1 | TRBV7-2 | TGTGCCAGCAGTTTGGACAGGGTTCCAGATACGCAGTATTTT | CASSLDRVPDTQYF
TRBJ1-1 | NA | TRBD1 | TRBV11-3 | TGTGCCAGCAGCCCAGGACAGGGGTGGACTGAAGCTTTCTTT | CASSPGQGWTEAFF
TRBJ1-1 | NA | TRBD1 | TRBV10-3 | TGTGCCATCAGTAGAGGACAGGGAGGAACTGAAGCTTTCTTT | CAISRGQGGTEAFF
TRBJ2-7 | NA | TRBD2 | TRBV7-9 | TGTGCCAGCAGCTTGGGGGGGCTAGCGGGCTACGAGCAGTACTTC | CASSLGGLAGYEQYF
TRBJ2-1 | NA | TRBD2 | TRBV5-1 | TGCGCCAGCAGCGTCGGGGGGACTAGCGGGAGAAATGAGCAGTTCTTC | CASSVGGTSGRNEQFF
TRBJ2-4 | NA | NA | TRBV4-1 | TGCGCCAGCAGCCAAGATGATCGGGATGGCAAAAACATTCAGTACTTC | CASSQDDRDGKNIQYF
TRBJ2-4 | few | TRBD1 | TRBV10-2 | TGCGCCAGCAGTGAGTCAGGGACAGGAGAAAACATTCAGTACTTC | CASSESGTGENIQYF
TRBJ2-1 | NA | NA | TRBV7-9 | TGTGCCAGCAGCTTAGACCGGGGCTCCTACAATGAGCAGTTCTTC | CASSLDRGSYNEQFF
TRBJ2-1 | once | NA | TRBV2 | TGTGCCGCGGGGTTCTACAATGAGCAGTTCTTC | CAAGFYNEQFF
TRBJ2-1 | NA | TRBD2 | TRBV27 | TGTGCCAGCAGTTTACTAGCGGGAGGCGGGGATGAGCAGTTCTTC | CASSLLAGGGDEQFF
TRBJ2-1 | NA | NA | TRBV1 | TGCACCAGCAGCCAAGATCTTAGGACTAGCGGGAGCAATGAGCAGTTCTTC | CTSSQDLRTSGSNEQFF
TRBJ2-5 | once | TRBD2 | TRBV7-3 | TGTGCCAGCAGCCGGGAGGGATGGGAGACCCAGTACTTC | CASSREGWETQYF
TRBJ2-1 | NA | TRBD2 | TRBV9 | TGTGCCAGCAGCGTAGGTGATAGCGGGGTACCCTACAATGAGCAGTTCTTC | CASSVGDSGVPYNEQFF
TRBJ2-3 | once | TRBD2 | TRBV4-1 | TGCGCCAGCAGCCAAGAGAGGTGGTCTAGCGGGAGGGCCACTCTGCGCACAGATACGCAGTATTTT | CASSQERWSSGRATLRTDTQYF
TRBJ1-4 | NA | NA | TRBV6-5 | TGTGCCAGCCAGAGCGGGTGGGCAACTAATGAAAAACTGTTTTTT | CASQSGWATNEKLFF
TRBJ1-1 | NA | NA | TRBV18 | TGTGCCAGCTCACCACCTCCCGGGGGGCAGACTGAAGCTTTCTTT | CASSPPPGGQTEAFF
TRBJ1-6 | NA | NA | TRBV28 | TGTGCCACCGGGGGGGCAGTCTATAATTCACCCCTCCACTTT | CATGGAVYNSPLHF
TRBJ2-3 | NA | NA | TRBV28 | TGTGCCAGCAGTTCTAACACAGATACGCAGTATTTT | CASSSNTDTQYF
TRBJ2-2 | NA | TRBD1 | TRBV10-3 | TGTGCCATCAAAGAGGGGGCAATCACCGGGGAGCTGTTTTTT | CAIKEGAITGELFF
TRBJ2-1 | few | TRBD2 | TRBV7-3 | TGTGCCAGCAGTCGAACTAGCGGGAGGGCCAATGAGCAGTTCTTC | CASSRTSGRANEQFF
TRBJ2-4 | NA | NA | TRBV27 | TGTGCCAGCACCCCGAGGTTGGAAGCCAAAAACATTCAGTACTTC | CASTPRLEAKNIQYF
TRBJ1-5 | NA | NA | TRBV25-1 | TGTGCCAGCAGTCCCAGGGTGGGGTATCAGCCCCAGCATTTT | CASSPRVGYQPQHF
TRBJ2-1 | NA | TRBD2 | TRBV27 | TGTGCCAGCAGTCCCAGACTAGCGGGAGGGCCATCCAATGAGCAGTTCTTC | CASSPRLAGGPSNEQFF
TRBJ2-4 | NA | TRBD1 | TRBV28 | TGTGCCAGCAGTTCACGACAGGGGCTCAAAAACATTCAGTACTTC | CASSSRQGLKNIQYF
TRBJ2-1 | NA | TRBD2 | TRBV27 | TGTGCCAGCAGTAACGCGCGGGAGGGCCTATCTTACAATGAGCAGTTCTTC | CASSNAREGLSYNEQFF
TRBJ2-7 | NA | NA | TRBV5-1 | TGCGCCAGCAGCTTGGTCCAGGGAAGCGAGCAGTACTTC | CASSLVQGSEQYF
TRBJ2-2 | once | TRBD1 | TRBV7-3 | TGTGCCAGCAGCCGGACAGGGGGCAACACCGGGGAGCTGTTTTTT | CASSRTGGNTGELFF
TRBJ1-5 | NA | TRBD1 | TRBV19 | TGTGCCAGTAGTATTCAAGGGGGCCAGCCCCAGCATTTT | CASSIQGGQPQHF
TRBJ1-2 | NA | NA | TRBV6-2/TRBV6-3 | TGTGCCAGCAGTTACGGCAGGGAGGTCTATGGCTACACCTTC | CASSYGREVYGYTF
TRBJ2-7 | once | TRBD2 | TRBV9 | TGTGCCAGCAGCGGACTAGCGGGAGGCGGTGAGCAGTACTTC | CASSGLAGGGEQYF
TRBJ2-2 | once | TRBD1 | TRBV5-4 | TGTGCCAGCAGTTGGGGACAGGGGCACACCGGGGAGCTGTTTTTT | CASSWGQGHTGELFF
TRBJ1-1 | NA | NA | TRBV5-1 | TGCGCCAGCAGCTTGGGCGGGGGGCAAACTGAAGCTTTCTTT | CASSLGGGQTEAFF
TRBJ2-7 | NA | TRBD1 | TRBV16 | TGTGCCAGCAGCCAATCGATAGGACAGGGATACTACGAGCAGTACTTC | CASSQSIGQGYYEQYF
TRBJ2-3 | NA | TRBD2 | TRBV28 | TGTGCCAGCAGTTTACCAGCGGGAGGGCCTGGTTTGACAGATACGCAGTATTTT | CASSLPAGGPGLTDTQYF
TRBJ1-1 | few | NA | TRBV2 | TGTGCCAGCAGTGCTAGACCAGGGTCTAACACTGAAGCTTTCTTT | CASSARPGSNTEAFF
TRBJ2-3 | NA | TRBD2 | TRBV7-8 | TGTGCCAGCAGCTTAAACTTGGTTGGTGGACTAGCGGGAGGCGGTGGAGATACGCAGTATTTT | CASSLNLVGGLAGGGGDTQYF
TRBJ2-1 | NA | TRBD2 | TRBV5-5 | TGTGCCAGCAGCCGCTTAGCGGGAGACAATGAGCAGTTCTTC | CASSRLAGDNEQFF
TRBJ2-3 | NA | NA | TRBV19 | TGTGCCAGTAGTACCCCGACCAGGGTTTTAGGGGCAGATACGCAGTATTTT | CASSTPTRVLGADTQYF
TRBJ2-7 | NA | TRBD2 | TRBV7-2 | TGTGCCAGCACACAGGGACTAGCGGGGAACAACGAGCAGTACTTC | CASTQGLAGNNEQYF